This T cell receptor beta chain derives from a study of T cell responses to AZD1222 COVID-19 vaccine. For the study at large: Analyses pooled second doses at about 4 or about 12 weeks. Study-wide findings and caveats: Dominant at 160-218 and 743-854, vaccine-associated CD4 TCRs also spanned spike. At baseline, seropositivity was found in only a handful of AZD1222 recipients. Donors in the cohort were predominantly white British and more often female, and clonal diversity was possibly underestimated.

The ends were cut back, 6 bases at V and 1 base at J, with 13 bases in the middle. The CDR3 runs 14 residues. Per the germline V gene, CDR1 is SGHRS and CDR2 is YFSETQ. In the case of this clone: Antigen unknown.

The data were produced by immunoSEQ multiplex PCR, yet TCRdb's version contains in-frame clones alone and is incomplete. Here the sample spans 65,000 to 70,000 clones, 80% to 85% being singletons. The genes are TRBV5-1 and TRBJ1-1, with D hard to call. The sample consisted of peripheral blood, taken on day 0 of AZD1222 vaccination. The sequence was collected from an adult in good health. This chain's CDR3 is CASTAATWNTEAFF. The CDR3 DNA follows: TGCGCCAGCACAGCAGCCACATGGAACACTGAAGCTTTCTTT.